This T cell receptor beta chain was retrieved from a study of CD8+CD57+ T cells in acquired aplastic anemia. Study as a whole: DNA per sorted CD4+ or CD8+ sample ranged about 0.2 to 30 ug, averaging roughly 3.2 ug.

Comments on this clonotype: What it recognizes is unknown.

Both TCR beta VDJ combination and CDR3 sequence profiling were carried out. Genomic DNA was the template for this profiling. From the reads, TCRdb called clonotypes with MiXCR, one entry per CDR3 protein. Among about 150,000 distinct CDR3 sequences listed, roughly 54% were seen once. The CDR3 length is 20 residues. Germline V CDR1 and CDR2: LNHDA, SQIVND (reference sequence). With V trimmed by 4 bases and J by 6 bases, 22 bases remained unmatched. All patients picked for sequencing had shown, by flow cytometry, an expansion of CD8+CD57+ cells. General study results and limits: About 30 was the count of CD8+ CDR3 sequences that patients shared with controls.

The V call is TRBV19, the J call TRBJ2-7, with 12 bases matching TRBD2. The clonotype originates from a human donor with aplastic anemia. Material: sorted CD4+, CD8+, or CD8+CD57+ T cells (not recorded which) from PBMCs. For the CDR3, the DNA is TGTGCCAGTAGTAGCCTGACAGCTGGGGCGACTAGCGGGAGTGTAGGCGAGCAGTACTTC. Amino acids: CASSSLTAGATSGSVGEQYF.